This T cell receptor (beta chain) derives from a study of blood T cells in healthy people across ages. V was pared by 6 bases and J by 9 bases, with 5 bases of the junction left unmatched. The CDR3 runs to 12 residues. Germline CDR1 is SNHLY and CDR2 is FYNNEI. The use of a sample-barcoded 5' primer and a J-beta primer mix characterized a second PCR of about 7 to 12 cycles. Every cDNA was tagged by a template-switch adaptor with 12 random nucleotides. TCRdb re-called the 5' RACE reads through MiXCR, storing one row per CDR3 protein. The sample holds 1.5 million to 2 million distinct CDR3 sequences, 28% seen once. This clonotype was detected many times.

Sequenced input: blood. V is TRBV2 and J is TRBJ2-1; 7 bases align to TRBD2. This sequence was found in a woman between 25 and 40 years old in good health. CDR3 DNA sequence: TGTGCCAGCAGAAGGACTAGGGCTGAGCAGTTCTTC. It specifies CASRRTRAEQFF.